The present T cell receptor beta chain was sequenced within a study of cytomegalovirus exposure and HLA in healthy donors. This CDR3 comprises 17 residues. CDR1 is SEHNR and CDR2 is FQNEAQ in the germline V gene (reference sequence). The V end lost 3 bases, the J end lost 0 bases, and 17 bases lay between the germline ends. PCR was performed using 60 Vbeta and 13 Jbeta primers. TCRdb's table, derived via immunoSEQ multiplex PCR, lists solely in-frame clones and lacks some. Seen here are some 190,000 clones, 65% to 85% observed once, and the top ten hold about 1.3%. Study results and caveats: The dataset shows that most TCR sequences were rare, while some public TCRs occurred in many donors. Later analysis demonstrated an association between a missense DCLRE1C variant and TCR beta V- and J-gene trimming. In a later analysis, most CMV-associated TCR beta chains appeared HLA-restricted. Presence/absence analyses assumed roughly uniform sequencing depth across donors.

This clone was detected only a few times. Its target is unknown. Source material: PBMCs. This TCR derives from a girl between 10 and 17 years old in good health and CMV-seropositive. The chain couples TRBV7-9 to TRBJ1-2; D uncertain. The CDR3: CASSLAGRVRANYGYTF. The CDR3 nucleotides read TGTGCCAGCAGCTTGGCGGGAAGGGTCAGAGCTAACTATGGCTACACCTTC.